This T cell receptor beta chain derives from a study of cytomegalovirus exposure and HLA in healthy donors. For the study at large: Sequencing of about 179 million T cells in an earlier analysis found 120 million or so unique TCR beta sequences.

13 Jbeta primers and 60 Vbeta primers were used for the PCR. This table comes from immunoSEQ multiplex PCR, and its TCRdb copy is limited to in-frame clones, with some not included. The table includes around 72,000 clones, 65% to 70% detected once. A remark on this clone: Its matching antigen is unknown.

Germline V gives CDR1 SGHTS, CDR2 YDEGEE. The CDR3 is 15 residues long. The trim removed 3 bases at V and 0 bases at J, leaving 4 bases unmatched. General study results and limits: As a later analysis revealed, the rate of TCR association differed by HLA locus, with DRB1 most and HLA-C fewest.

The receptor comes from a man aged 35-49 years in good health and CMV-seropositive. The chain uses TRBV5-8 and TRBJ2-3; TRBD1 agrees at 7 bases. The source material was PBMCs. The CDR3 nucleotides read TGTGCCAGCAGCTCTGGGACAGCGAGCACAGATACGCAGTATTTT. This gives the protein CASSSGTASTDTQYF. Full variable domain (outside the CDR3, taken from reference TRBV5-8 and TRBJ2-3): EAGVTQSPTHLIKTRGQQATLRCSPISGHTSVYWYQQALGLGLQFLLWYDEGEERNRGNFPPRFSGRQFPNYSSELNVNALELEDSALYLCASSSGTASTDTQYFGPGTRLTVL.